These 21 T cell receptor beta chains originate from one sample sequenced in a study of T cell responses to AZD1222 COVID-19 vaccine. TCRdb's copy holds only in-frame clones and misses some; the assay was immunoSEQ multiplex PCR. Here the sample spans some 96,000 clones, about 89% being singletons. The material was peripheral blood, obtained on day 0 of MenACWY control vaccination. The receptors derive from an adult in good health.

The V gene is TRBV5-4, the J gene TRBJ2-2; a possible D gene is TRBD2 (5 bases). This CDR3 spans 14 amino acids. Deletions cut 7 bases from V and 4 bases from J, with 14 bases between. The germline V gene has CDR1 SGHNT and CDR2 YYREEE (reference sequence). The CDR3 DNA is TGTGCCAGCCGGGTGGCCCGGGGCACCGGGGAGCTGTTTTTT. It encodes CASRVARGTGELFF.

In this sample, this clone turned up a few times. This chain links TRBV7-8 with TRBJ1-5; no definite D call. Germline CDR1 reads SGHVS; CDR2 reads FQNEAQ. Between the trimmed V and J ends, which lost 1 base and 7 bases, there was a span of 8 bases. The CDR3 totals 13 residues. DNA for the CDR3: TGTGCCAGCAGCTTAGGGAGGGAGCAGCCCCAGCATTTT. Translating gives CASSLGREQPQHF.

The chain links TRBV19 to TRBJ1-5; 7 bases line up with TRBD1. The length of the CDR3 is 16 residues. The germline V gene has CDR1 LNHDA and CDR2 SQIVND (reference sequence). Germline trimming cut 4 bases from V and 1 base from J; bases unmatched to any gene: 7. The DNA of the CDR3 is TGTGCCAGTAGTACTTTTGGGACAGTAAGCAATCAGCCCCAGCATTTT. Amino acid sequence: CASSTFGTVSNQPQHF. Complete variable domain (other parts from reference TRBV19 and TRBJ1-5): DGGITQSPKYLFRKEGQNVTLSCEQNLNHDAMYWYRQDPGQGLRLIYYSQIVNDFQKGDIAEGYSVSREKKESFPLTVTSAQKNPTAFYLCASSTFGTVSNQPQHFGDGTRLSIL.

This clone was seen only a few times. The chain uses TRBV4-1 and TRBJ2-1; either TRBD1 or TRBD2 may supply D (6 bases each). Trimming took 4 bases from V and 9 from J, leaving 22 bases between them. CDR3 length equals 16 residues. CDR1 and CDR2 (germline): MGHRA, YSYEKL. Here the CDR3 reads CASSRVLGSTGAEQFF. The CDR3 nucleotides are TGCGCCAGCAGCCGGGTATTGGGGAGTACGGGGGCTGAGCAGTTCTTC.

The CDR3 loop reads CASRPTGEGYGYTF. CDR3 nucleotides: TGTGCCAGCAGACCGACAGGGGAAGGATATGGCTACACCTTC. This chain uses TRBV28 with TRBJ1-2; 8 bases agree with TRBD1. CDR1 is MDHEN, CDR2 SYDVKM, per germline. The CDR3 covers 14 residues. Germline trimming cut 6 bases from V and 5 bases from J; bases unmatched to any gene: 8.

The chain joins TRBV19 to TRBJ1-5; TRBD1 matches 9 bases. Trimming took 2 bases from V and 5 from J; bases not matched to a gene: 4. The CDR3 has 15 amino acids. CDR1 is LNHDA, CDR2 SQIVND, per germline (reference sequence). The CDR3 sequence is CASSIMGQGYQPQHF. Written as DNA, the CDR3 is TGTGCCAGTAGTATAATGGGACAGGGATATCAGCCCCAGCATTTT.

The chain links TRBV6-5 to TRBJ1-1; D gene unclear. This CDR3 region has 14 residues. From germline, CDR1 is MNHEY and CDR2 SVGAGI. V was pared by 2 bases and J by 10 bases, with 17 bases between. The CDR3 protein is CASSYGFRAKGAFF. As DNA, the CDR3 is TGTGCCAGCAGTTACGGGTTCAGAGCCAAAGGAGCTTTCTTT.

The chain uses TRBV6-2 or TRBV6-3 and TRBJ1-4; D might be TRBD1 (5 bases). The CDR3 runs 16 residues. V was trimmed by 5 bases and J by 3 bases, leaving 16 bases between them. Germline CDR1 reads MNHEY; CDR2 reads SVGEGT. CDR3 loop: CASSVFGAPANEKLFF. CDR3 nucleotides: TGTGCCAGCAGTGTTTTCGGGGCGCCGGCTAATGAAAAACTGTTTTTT.

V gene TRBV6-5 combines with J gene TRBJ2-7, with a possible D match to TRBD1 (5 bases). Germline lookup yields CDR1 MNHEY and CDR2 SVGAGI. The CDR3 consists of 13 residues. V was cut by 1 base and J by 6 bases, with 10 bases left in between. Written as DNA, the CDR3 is TGTGCCAGCAGTTACTTTCAGGGATCCGAGCAGTACTTC. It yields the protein CASSYFQGSEQYF.

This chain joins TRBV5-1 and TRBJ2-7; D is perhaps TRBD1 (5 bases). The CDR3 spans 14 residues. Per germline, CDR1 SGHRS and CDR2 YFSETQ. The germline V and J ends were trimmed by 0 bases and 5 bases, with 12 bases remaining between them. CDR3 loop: CASSLGRVRDEQYF. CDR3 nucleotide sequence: TGCGCCAGCAGCTTGGGCAGGGTTCGTGACGAGCAGTACTTC.

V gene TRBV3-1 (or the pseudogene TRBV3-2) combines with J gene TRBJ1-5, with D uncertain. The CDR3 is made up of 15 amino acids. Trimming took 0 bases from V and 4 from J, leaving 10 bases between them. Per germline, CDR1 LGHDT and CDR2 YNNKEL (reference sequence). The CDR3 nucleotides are TGTGCCAGCAGCCAAGATACGAGCGGTAATCAGCCCCAGCATTTT. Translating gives CASSQDTSGNQPQHF.

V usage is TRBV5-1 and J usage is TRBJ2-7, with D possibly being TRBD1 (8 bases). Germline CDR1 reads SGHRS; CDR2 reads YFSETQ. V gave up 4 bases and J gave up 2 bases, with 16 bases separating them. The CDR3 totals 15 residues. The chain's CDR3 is CASSSGTGPAYEQYF. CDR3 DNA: TGCGCCAGCAGCAGCGGGACAGGCCCTGCCTACGAGCAGTACTTC.

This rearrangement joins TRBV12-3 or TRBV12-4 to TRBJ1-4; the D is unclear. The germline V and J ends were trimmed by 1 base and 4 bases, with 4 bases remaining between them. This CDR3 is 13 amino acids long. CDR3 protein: CASSLGGNEKLFF. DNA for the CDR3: TGTGCCAGCAGTTTAGGCGGTAATGAAAAACTGTTTTTT.

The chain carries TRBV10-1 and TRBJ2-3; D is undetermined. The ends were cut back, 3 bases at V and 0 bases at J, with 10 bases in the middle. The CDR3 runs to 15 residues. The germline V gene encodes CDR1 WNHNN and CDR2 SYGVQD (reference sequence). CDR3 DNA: TGCGCCAGCAGTGATCCGGGCTCTAGCACAGATACGCAGTATTTT. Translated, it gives CASSDPGSSTDTQYF.

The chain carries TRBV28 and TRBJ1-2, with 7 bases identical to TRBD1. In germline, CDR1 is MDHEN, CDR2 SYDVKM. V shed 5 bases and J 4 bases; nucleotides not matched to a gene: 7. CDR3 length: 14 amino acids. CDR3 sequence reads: CASSPLTGPYGYTF. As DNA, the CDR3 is TGTGCCAGCAGTCCCCTGACAGGGCCCTATGGCTACACCTTC.

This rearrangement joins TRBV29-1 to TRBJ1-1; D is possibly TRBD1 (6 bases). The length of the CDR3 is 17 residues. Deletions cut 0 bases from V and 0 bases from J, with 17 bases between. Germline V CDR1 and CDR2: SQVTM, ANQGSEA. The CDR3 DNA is TGCAGCGTTGAAGAACCCCCACAGGGAACAGTGAACACTGAAGCTTTCTTT. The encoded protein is CSVEEPPQGTVNTEAFF.

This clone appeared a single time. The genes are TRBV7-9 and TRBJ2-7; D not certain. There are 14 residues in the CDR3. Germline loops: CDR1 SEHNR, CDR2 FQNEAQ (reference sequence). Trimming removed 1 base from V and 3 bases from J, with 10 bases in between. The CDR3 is CASSLGVGRYEQYF. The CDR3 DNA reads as TGTGCCAGCAGCTTAGGCGTCGGACGCTACGAGCAGTACTTC.

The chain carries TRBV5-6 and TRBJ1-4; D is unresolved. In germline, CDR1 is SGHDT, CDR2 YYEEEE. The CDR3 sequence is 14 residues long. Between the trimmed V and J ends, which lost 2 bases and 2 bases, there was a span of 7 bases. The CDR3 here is CASSLGRTNEKLFF. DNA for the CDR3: TGTGCCAGCAGCTTAGGCAGGACTAATGAAAAACTGTTTTTT.

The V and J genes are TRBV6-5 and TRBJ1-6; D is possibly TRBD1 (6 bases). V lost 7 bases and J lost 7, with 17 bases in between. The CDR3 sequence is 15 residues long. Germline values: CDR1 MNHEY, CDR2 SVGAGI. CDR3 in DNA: TGTGCCAGCATAACCCCGGGCCAGGGGAATTCACCCCTCCACTTT. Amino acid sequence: CASITPGQGNSPLHF.

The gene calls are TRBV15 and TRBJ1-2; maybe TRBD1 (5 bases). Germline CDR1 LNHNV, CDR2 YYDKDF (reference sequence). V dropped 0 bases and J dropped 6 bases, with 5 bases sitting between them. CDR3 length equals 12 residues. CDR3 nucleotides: TGTGCCACCAGCAGAGAAGGGGATGGCTACACCTTC. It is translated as CATSREGDGYTF.

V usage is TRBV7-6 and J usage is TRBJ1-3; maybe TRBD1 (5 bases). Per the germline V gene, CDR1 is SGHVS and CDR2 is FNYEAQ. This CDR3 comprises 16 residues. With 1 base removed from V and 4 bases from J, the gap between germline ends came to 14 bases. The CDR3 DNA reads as TGTGCCAGCAGCTTAGGGCAGGGTGCTGGCGGAAACACCATATATTTT. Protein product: CASSLGQGAGGNTIYF.